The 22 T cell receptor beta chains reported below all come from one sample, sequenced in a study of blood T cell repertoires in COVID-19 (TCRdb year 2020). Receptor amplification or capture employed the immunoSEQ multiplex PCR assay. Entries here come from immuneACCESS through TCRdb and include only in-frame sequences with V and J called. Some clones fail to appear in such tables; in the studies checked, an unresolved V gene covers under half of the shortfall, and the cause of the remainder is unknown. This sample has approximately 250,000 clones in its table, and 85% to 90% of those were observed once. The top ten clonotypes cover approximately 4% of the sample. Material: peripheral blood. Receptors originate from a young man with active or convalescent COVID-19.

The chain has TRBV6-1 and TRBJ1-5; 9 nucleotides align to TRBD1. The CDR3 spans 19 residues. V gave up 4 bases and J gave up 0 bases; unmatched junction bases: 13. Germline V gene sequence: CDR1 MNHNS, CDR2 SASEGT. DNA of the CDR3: TGTGCCAGCAGTGTAAACCGGGACAGGGCGGACTATAGCAATCAGCCCCAGCATTTT. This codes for CASSVNRDRADYSNQPQHF.

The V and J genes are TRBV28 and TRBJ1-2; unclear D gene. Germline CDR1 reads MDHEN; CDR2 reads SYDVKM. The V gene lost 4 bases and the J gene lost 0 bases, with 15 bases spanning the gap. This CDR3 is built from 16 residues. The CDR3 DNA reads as TGTGCCAGCAGTTCCCATGCCGGCGGAGCTAACTATGGCTACACCTTC. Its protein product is CASSSHAGGANYGYTF.

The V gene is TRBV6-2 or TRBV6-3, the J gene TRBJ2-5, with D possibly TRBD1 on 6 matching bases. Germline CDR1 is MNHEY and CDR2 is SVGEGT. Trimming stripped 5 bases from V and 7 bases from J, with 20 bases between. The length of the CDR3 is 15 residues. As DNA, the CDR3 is TGTGCCAGCAGTCAGACTGAGACAGGCCGGGGGACCCAGTACTTC. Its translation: CASSQTETGRGTQYF.

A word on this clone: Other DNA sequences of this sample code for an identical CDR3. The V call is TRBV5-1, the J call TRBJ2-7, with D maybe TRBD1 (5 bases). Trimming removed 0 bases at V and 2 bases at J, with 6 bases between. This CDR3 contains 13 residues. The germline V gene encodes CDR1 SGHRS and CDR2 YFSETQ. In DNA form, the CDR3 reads TGCGCCAGCAGCTTGGCAGGGACCTACGAGCAGTACTTC. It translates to CASSLAGTYEQYF.

As DNA, the CDR3 is TGTGCCAGCTCACCCCGTGGGGCCTTGGGCGGCGCTGAAGCTTTCTTT. It is translated as CASSPRGALGGAEAFF. The chain is built from TRBV18 and TRBJ1-1; perhaps TRBD1 as D (5 bases). In germline, CDR1 is KGHSH, CDR2 LQKENI. This CDR3 is built from 16 residues. V was shortened by 3 bases and J by 6 bases, with 20 bases between the two germline ends.

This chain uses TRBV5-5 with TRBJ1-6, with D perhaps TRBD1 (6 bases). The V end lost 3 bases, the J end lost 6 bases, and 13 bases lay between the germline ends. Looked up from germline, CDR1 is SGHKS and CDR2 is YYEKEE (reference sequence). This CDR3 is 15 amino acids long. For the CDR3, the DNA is TGTGCCAGCAGCTCCCGTGACAGGTTTAATTCACCCCTCCACTTT. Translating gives CASSSRDRFNSPLHF.

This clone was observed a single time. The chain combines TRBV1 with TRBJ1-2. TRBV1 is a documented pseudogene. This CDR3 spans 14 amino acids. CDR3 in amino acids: CTSSQNCGGVGYTF. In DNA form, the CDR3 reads TGCACCAGCAGCCAGAACTGTGGAGGAGTTGGCTACACCTTC.

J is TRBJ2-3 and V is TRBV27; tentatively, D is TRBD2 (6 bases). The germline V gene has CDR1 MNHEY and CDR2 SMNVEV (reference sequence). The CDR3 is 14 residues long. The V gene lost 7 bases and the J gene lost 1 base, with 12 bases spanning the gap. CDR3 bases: TGTGCCAGCACCCCGGGAGTAGGCACAGATACGCAGTATTTT. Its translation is CASTPGVGTDTQYF.

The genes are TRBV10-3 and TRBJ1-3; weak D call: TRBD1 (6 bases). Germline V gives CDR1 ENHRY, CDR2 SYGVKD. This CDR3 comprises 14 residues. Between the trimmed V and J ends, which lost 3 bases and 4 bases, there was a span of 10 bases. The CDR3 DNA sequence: TGTGCCATCAGTGACAGGGGAGTGGGAAACACCATATATTTT. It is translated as CAISDRGVGNTIYF.

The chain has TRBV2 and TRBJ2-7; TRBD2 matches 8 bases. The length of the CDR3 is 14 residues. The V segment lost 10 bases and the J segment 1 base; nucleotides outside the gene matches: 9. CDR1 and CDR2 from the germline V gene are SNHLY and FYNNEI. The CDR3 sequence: CATRGRRNSYEQYF. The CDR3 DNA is TGTGCCACCCGCGGGAGGCGAAATTCCTACGAGCAGTACTTC.

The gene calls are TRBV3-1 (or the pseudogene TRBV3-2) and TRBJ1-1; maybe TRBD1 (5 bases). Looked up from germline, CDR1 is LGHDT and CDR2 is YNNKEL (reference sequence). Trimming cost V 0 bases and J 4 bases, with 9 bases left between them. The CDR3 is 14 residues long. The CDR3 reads CASSQDGTGTEAFF. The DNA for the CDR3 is TGTGCCAGCAGCCAAGATGGGACTGGCACTGAAGCTTTCTTT.

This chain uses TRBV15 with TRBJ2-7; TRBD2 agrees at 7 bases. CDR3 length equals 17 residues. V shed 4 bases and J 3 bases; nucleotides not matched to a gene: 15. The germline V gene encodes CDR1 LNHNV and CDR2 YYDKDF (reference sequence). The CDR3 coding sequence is TGTGCCACCAGCAAAGGGATGGCGGGAGCCGGAGGCTACGAGCAGTACTTC. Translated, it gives CATSKGMAGAGGYEQYF.

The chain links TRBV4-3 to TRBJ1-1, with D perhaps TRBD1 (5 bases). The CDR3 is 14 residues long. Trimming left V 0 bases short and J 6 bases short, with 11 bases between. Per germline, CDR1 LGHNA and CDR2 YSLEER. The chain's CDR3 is CASSQDRVLAEAFF. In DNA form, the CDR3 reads TGCGCCAGCAGCCAAGACAGGGTACTGGCTGAAGCTTTCTTT.

The CDR3 region is CASSAVRGTEAFF. CDR3 DNA: TGCGCCAGCAGTGCAGTCAGGGGCACTGAAGCTTTCTTT. V is TRBV10-1 and J is TRBJ1-1; maybe TRBD1 (6 bases). V lost 4 bases and J lost 4, with 10 bases in between. There are 13 residues in the CDR3. The V gene's germline CDR1 is WNHNN and CDR2 SYGVQD (reference sequence).

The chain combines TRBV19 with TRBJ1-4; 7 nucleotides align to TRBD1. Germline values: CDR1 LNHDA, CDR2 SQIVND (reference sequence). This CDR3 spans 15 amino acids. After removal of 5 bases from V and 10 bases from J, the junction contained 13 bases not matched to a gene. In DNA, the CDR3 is TGTGCCAGTAGTGCCACTACAGGGGCCGGAGGAAAACTGTTTTTT. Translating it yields CASSATTGAGGKLFF.

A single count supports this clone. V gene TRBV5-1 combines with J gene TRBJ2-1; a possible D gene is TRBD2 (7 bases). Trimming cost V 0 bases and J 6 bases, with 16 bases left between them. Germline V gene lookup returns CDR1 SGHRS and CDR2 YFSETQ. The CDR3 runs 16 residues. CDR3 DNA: TGCGCCAGCAGCTTGGAACTTTGGGGGGGGCTCAATGAGCAGTTCTTC. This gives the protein CASSLELWGGLNEQFF.

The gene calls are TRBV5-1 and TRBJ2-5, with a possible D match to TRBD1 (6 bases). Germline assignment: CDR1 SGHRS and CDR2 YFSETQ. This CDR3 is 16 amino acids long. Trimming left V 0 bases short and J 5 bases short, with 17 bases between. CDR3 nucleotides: TGCGCCAGCAGCTTGGAAGGCCACAAAAGGGGGGAGACCCAGTACTTC. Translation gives CASSLEGHKRGETQYF.

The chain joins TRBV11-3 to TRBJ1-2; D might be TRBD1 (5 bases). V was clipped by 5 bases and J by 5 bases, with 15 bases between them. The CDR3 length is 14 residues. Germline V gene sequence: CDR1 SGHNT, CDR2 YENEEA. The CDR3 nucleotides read TGTGCCAGCAGCACTCGACAGATATCTTATGGCTACACCTTC. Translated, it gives CASSTRQISYGYTF.

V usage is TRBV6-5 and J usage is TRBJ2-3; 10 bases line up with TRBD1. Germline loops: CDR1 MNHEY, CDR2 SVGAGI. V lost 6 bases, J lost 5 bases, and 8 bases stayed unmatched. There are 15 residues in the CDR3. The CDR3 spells CASRGRDRGIDTQYF. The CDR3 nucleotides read TGTGCCAGCAGGGGCCGGGACAGGGGTATAGATACGCAGTATTTT.

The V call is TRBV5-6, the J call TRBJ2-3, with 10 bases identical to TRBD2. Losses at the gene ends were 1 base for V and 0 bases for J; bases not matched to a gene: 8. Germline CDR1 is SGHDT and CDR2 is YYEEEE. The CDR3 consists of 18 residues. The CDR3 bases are TGTGCCAGCAGCTTGTTAGCGGGAGGATTATCTAGCACAGATACGCAGTATTTT. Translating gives CASSLLAGGLSSTDTQYF.

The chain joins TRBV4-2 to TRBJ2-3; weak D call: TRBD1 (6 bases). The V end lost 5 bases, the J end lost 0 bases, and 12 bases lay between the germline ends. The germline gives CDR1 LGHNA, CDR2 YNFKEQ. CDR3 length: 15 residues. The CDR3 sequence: CASSNQGSSTDTQYF. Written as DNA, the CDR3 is TGTGCCAGCAGCAACCAGGGGTCTAGCACAGATACGCAGTATTTT.

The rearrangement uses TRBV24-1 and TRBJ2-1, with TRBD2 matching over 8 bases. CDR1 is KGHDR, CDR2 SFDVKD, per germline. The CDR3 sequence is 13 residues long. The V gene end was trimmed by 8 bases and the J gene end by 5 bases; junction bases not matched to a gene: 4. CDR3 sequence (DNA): TGTGCCACCAACGGGAGGGAGGACAATGAGCAGTTCTTC. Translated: CATNGREDNEQFF.